This T cell receptor beta chain was identified in a study of response to subunit inactivated influenza vaccine (dated 2018 in TCRdb). Study-level background: The study used deep quantitative T cell receptor repertoire profiling to track responses to a trivalent subunit inactivated influenza vaccine. Broad study findings and their caveats: According to the authors, only a limited number of new T cells may be recruited by each seasonal influenza vaccination.

Worth noting for this clonotype: Its target antigen remains unknown. Base quality data are lacking; no much larger clone is found one base away.

What this sample's time point label stands for: 45 days after influenza vaccine administration. The germline V gene (reference sequence) yields LGHDT for CDR1 and YNNKEL for CDR2. At the junction V is shortened by 1 base and J by 9 bases, with 10 bases in between. The CDR3 holds 13 amino acids from the cysteine to the phenylalanine. This entry keeps only the CDR3 DNA: 39 bases, framed from base 1. Library method: RT-PCR. The listed sequencing device is Illumina HiSeq 2500. Through fastp at Q25 and MiXCR, TCRdb rebuilt clones from the public reads, retaining in-frame beta chains. CDR3 protein duplicates are merged, each entry listing the most common genes and DNA. Recorded for this sample are over 400,000 distinct CDR3 sequences; 10% to 15% of them occurred a single time. The top ten clonotypes cover about an eighth of the sample.

The TCR originated in a man aged 45-65 years who received an inactivated influenza vaccine. Donor details come from another sample of the same person, matched by shared clones. The sequencing here drew on PBMCs from blood, taken more than 35 days after vaccination. The sequence links TRBV3-1 to TRBJ2-1, and the D gene may be TRBD2, 6 bases matching. The CDR3 is CASSQVVGGEQFF. The bases read TGTGCCAGCAGCCAAGTGGTGGGGGGTGAGCAGTTCTTC.